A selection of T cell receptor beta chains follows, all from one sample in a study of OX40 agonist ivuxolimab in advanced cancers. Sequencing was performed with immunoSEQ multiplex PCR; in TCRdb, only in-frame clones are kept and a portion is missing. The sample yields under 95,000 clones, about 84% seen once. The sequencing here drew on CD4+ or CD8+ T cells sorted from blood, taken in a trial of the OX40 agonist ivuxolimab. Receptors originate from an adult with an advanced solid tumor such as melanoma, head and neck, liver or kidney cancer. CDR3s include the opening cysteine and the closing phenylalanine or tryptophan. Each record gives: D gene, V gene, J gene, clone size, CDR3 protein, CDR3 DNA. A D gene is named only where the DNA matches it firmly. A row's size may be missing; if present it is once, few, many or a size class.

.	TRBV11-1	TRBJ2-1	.	CASSLAGSYNEQFF	TGTGCCAGCAGCCTTGCCGGATCCTACAATGAGCAGTTCTTC
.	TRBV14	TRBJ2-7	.	CASSLRGGAYEQYF	TGTGCCAGCAGCCTACGGGGTGGAGCCTACGAGCAGTACTTC
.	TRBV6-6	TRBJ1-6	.	CASSYSGSLGHF	TGTGCCAGCAGTTACTCGGGGAGTCTTGGCCACTTT
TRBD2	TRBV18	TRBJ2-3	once	CASSPSERGGLQAADTQYF	TGTGCCAGCTCACCATCCGAGCGGGGGGGCTTGCAAGCGGCAGATACGCAGTATTTT
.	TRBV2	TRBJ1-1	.	CASSGTYRNTEAFF	TGTGCCAGCAGTGGGACATATAGGAACACTGAAGCTTTCTTT
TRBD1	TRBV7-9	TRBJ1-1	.	CASSLAGTAMNTEAFF	TGTGCCAGCAGCCTCGCCGGGACAGCCATGAACACTGAAGCTTTCTTT
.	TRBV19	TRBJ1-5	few	CASSIERAQPQHF	TGTGCCAGTAGTATAGAACGGGCGCAGCCCCAGCATTTT
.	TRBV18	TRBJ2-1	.	CASSPMGDYNEQFF	TGTGCCAGCTCACCGATGGGGGACTACAATGAGCAGTTCTTC
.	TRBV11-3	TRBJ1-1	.	CASSLVSRDEAFF	TGTGCCAGCAGCTTAGTTAGCCGAGATGAAGCTTTCTTT
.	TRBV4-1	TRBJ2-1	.	CASSQDGHRSEYNEQFF	TGCGCCAGCAGCCAAGATGGGCATCGATCCGAATACAATGAGCAGTTCTTC
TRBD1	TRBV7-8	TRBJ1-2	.	CASSYLSGTGKGYTF	TGTGCCAGCAGCTATTTATCCGGGACAGGGAAGGGCTACACCTTC
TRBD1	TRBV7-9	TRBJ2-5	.	CASTSGTVETQYF	TGTGCCAGCACGTCCGGGACAGTGGAGACCCAGTACTTC
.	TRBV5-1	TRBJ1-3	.	CASSLTPGHDSGNTIYF	TGCGCCAGCAGCTTGACTCCGGGACATGACTCTGGAAACACCATATATTTT
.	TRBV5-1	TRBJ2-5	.	CASSNLDRGGETQYF	TGCGCCAGCAGCAACCTTGATAGGGGCGGAGAGACCCAGTACTTC
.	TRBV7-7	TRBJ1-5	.	CASSFPRLSNQPQHF	TGTGCTAGCAGCTTTCCTCGACTTAGCAATCAGCCCCAGCATTTT
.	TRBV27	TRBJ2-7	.	CASRTGYEQYF	TGTGCCAGCAGGACAGGCTACGAGCAGTACTTC
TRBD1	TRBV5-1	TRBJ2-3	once	CASSLNGDRGNTQYF	TGCGCCAGCAGCTTGAATGGGGACAGGGGAAATACGCAGTATTTT
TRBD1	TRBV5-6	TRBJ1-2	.	CASSRKDRVGGYTF	TGTGCCAGCAGCCGCAAAGACAGGGTGGGTGGCTACACCTTC
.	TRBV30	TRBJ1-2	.	CAWSGGNYGYTF	TGTGCCTGGAGTGGGGGTAACTATGGCTACACCTTC
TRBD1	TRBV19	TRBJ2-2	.	CASSLTGGLTGELFF	TGTGCCAGTAGTTTAACAGGGGGCCTCACCGGGGAGCTGTTTTTT
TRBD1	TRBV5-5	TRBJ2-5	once	CASASHRGLGETQYF	TGTGCCAGCGCCTCTCACAGGGGGCTAGGAGAGACCCAGTACTTC
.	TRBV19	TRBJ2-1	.	CASSIGQVSSYNEQFF	TGTGCCAGTAGTATCGGTCAGGTCAGCTCCTACAATGAGCAGTTCTTC
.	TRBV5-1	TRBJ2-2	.	CASSSDWGGELFF	TGCGCCAGCAGCTCGGACTGGGGCGGGGAGCTGTTTTTT
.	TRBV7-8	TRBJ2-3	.	CASSPGSKGTDTQYF	TGTGCCAGCAGCCCTGGTTCCAAGGGCACAGATACGCAGTATTTT
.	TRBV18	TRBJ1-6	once	CASSPQEGGNSPLHF	TGTGCCAGCTCACCACAGGAGGGAGGGAATTCACCCCTCCACTTT
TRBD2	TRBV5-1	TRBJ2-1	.	CASSLMTSGQGEQFF	TGCGCCAGCAGCTTGATGACTAGCGGCCAGGGGGAGCAGTTCTTC
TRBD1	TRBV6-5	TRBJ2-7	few	CASSRPGQGSYEQYF	TGTGCCAGCAGTCGCCCGGGACAGGGTTCCTACGAGCAGTACTTC